Shown below are 3 T cell receptor beta chains from a single sample sequenced in a study of T cell repertoires in cytomegalovirus infection. MiXCR, applied by TCRdb to the reads, yields one record per CDR3 protein. The sample records around 440,000 distinct CDR3 sequences, 10% to 12% being singletons. Sequencing input: PBMCs. Receptors originate from a human donor in good health (CMV status not recorded). Some clones in this sample may be carry-over from other donors' samples.

J is TRBJ2-1 and V is TRBV7-3, with a tentative D call TRBD2 (6 bases). Germline CDR1 and CDR2: SGHTA and FQGTGA. This CDR3 contains 14 residues. The V gene lost 2 bases and the J gene lost 5 bases, with 10 bases spanning the gap. DNA for the CDR3: TGTGCCAGCAGCTTATCTAGCGCCGACAATGAGCAGTTCTTC. Its protein product is CASSLSSADNEQFF.

This clonotype appeared many times. The chain combines TRBV11-3 with TRBJ1-2; D is unclear. CDR1 is SGHNT, CDR2 YENEEA, per germline. Trimming left V 0 bases short and J 8 bases short, with 10 bases between. This CDR3 spans 13 amino acids. CDR3 loop: CASSLDGRRGYTF. CDR3 nucleotide sequence: TGTGCCAGCAGCTTAGATGGGCGTCGAGGCTACACCTTC.

This clonotype was picked up a small number of times. The chain links TRBV14 to TRBJ2-1, with TRBD1 matching over 8 bases. The V gene end was trimmed by 2 bases and the J gene end by 8 bases; junction bases not matched to a gene: 8. This CDR3 is built from 15 residues. Germline V lookup: CDR1 SGHDN, CDR2 FVKESK. The CDR3 DNA follows: TGTGCCAGCAGCCAATGGGACAGGCCAAGAGATGAGCAGTTCTTC. Translation gives CASSQWDRPRDEQFF.